The 26 T cell receptor beta chains given below trace back to one sample, sequenced in a study of T cells in Graves' hyperthyroidism and ophthalmopathy. Amplification yielded TCR beta CDR3 regions, with RNA transcripts as the source. TCR CDR3 underwent first-round RT-PCR with the HTBI primer set. TCRdb re-called the multiplex PCR reads with MiXCR, one entry per CDR3 protein. This table has around 450,000 distinct CDR3 sequences, around 15% appearing once. Sequenced sample: blood. The receptors stem from a woman aged 18-30 years with Graves' hyperthyroidism.

The rearrangement links TRBV27 to TRBJ2-7, with TRBD2 as a possible D gene (6 bases). Germline-derived CDR1 and CDR2 are MNHEY and SMNVEV (reference sequence). The length of the CDR3 is 15 residues. V was trimmed by 3 bases and J by 7 bases, leaving 19 bases between them. CDR3 amino acids: CASSFVAEGPVEQYF. Here the CDR3 DNA reads TGTGCCAGCAGTTTCGTAGCGGAAGGGCCGGTAGAGCAGTACTTC.

This clonotype was seen ten or more times. CDR3 sequence (DNA): TGTGCCAGTCAGGGGTCCAATCAGCCCCAGCATTTT. Translated, it gives CASQGSNQPQHF. The gene calls are TRBV6-5 and TRBJ1-5, with D perhaps TRBD1 (6 bases). The CDR3 length is 12 residues. Trimming removed 9 bases at V and 3 bases at J, with 9 bases between. Germline CDR1 and CDR2: MNHEY and SVGAGI.

This clonotype was found once. The chain carries TRBV4-3 and TRBJ2-1; TRBD2 matches at 11 bases. The V and J ends lost 5 bases and 2 bases, in that order; junction bases with no gene match: 5. The germline V gene has CDR1 LGHNA and CDR2 YSLEER. CDR3 length equals 16 residues. The CDR3 DNA reads as TGCGCCAGCAGCGGAACTAGCGGGGGCCCCTACAATGAGCAGTTCTTC. Its protein product is CASSGTSGGPYNEQFF.

In its sample, this clonotype was seen many times. V and J are TRBV24-1 and TRBJ1-5; D gene ambiguous. Germline V gene data show CDR1 as KGHDR and CDR2 as SFDVKD. V dropped 2 bases and J dropped 7 bases, with 8 bases sitting between them. CDR3 length: 13 residues. DNA for the CDR3: TGTGCCACCAGTGATTCCGGGATGCAGCCCCAGCATTTT. This gives the protein CATSDSGMQPQHF.

This clonotype was observed a handful of times. J is TRBJ2-1 and V is TRBV7-9, with a possible D match to TRBD1 (6 bases). Germline CDR1 reads SEHNR; CDR2 reads FQNEAQ (reference sequence). The CDR3 totals 15 residues. Trimming shortened V by 4 bases and J by 12 bases, and 22 bases separated the two germline ends. The CDR3 DNA is TGTGCCAGCAGCTCGGCCTCAGGGGTGTTAGTTTGGCAGTTCTTC. Its translation: CASSSASGVLVWQFF.

This clonotype has ten or more counts. V is TRBV7-2 and J is TRBJ2-1; no firm D call. This CDR3 region has 13 residues. V lost 2 bases and J 6 bases, leaving 8 bases between the germline ends. From germline, CDR1 is SGHTA and CDR2 FQGNSA. DNA for the CDR3: TGTGCCAGCAGCTTAAATTTAGGCAATGAGCAGTTCTTC. Translating it yields CASSLNLGNEQFF.

This clonotype was detected a few times. The chain has TRBV5-6 and TRBJ1-2; D uncertain. Germline values: CDR1 SGHDT, CDR2 YYEEEE. Deletions cut 0 bases from V and 10 bases from J, with 13 bases between. CDR3 length: 13 residues. The CDR3 is CASSLAAGLHYTF. The CDR3 region has the DNA TGTGCCAGCAGCTTGGCCGCGGGTCTGCACTACACCTTC.

This chain uses TRBV18 with TRBJ1-4; 9 bases map to TRBD1. V lost 0 bases and J lost 10; bases outside the gene matches: 6. The CDR3 totals 15 residues. Germline-derived CDR1 and CDR2 are KGHSH and LQKENI. The CDR3 nucleotides are TGTGCCAGCTCACCACCCCCGGGACAGGGAGGAAAACTGTTTTTT. It specifies CASSPPPGQGGKLFF.

This clonotype was detected a few times. CDR3 coding DNA: TGCAGCGTTGAAGGAGAAGACAATGAGCAGTTCTTC. It codes for CSVEGEDNEQFF. J is TRBJ2-1 and V is TRBV29-1; D ambiguous. This CDR3 comprises 12 residues. Looked up from germline, CDR1 is SQVTM and CDR2 is ANQGSEA. The V gene lost 1 base and the J gene lost 5 bases, with 6 bases spanning the gap.

This clonotype was recorded many times. The rearrangement joins TRBV2 to TRBJ2-7; tentative D call: TRBD2 (5 bases). This CDR3 comprises 12 residues. Germline lookup yields CDR1 SNHLY and CDR2 FYNNEI. The V end lost 7 bases, the J end lost 5 bases, and 12 bases lay between the germline ends. CDR3 sequence reads: CASIGGSDEQYF. The CDR3 DNA reads as TGTGCCAGCATCGGTGGGAGCGACGAGCAGTACTTC.

This clonotype was seen ten or more times. CDR3 bases: TGTGCCAGCAGTCGGGACCAGGGCCAAGAGACCCAGTACTTC. Translating it yields CASSRDQGQETQYF. The rearrangement uses TRBV6-1 and TRBJ2-5; the D gene could be TRBD1 or TRBD2 (5 bases each). Germline CDR1 and CDR2: MNHNS and SASEGT. The V and J ends lost 5 bases and 1 base respectively, with 11 bases between them. The CDR3 is 14 residues long.

The genes are TRBV2 and TRBJ2-2, with 8 nucleotides matching TRBD2. The CDR3 runs to 14 residues. The germline V gene has CDR1 SNHLY and CDR2 FYNNEI. V lost 8 bases, J lost 3 bases, and 5 bases stayed unmatched. The CDR3 DNA reads TGTGCCAGCCGTGTCGGGAGGGACACCGGGGAGCTGTTTTTT. This translates into CASRVGRDTGELFF.

This clonotype was counted at least ten times. The chain has TRBV20-1 and TRBJ2-3, with 9 bases fitting TRBD2. Germline assignment: CDR1 DFQATT and CDR2 SNEGSKA (reference sequence). The CDR3 covers 16 residues. J gave up 6 bases and V 3 bases, and 13 bases lay outside the gene matches. The CDR3 DNA follows: TGCAGTGCTAGTGATGCTAGCGGGACCCACCCCGATACGCAGTATTTT. It encodes CSASDASGTHPDTQYF.

The chain recombines TRBV6-2 or TRBV6-3 with TRBJ2-1; maybe TRBD2 (6 bases). Germline assignment: CDR1 MNHEY and CDR2 SVGEGT. V shed 4 bases and J shed 2 bases, with 21 bases lying between them. This CDR3 contains 18 residues. The CDR3: CASSFPLGVAEAYNEQFF. Here the CDR3 DNA reads TGTGCCAGCAGTTTTCCCCTCGGGGTAGCGGAGGCCTACAATGAGCAGTTCTTC.

The sample holds a few counts of this clonotype. This chain connects TRBV19 to TRBJ1-1; 7 bases map to TRBD1. CDR1 is LNHDA, CDR2 SQIVND, per germline (reference sequence). The J segment lost 7 bases and the V segment lost 1 base, leaving 3 bases of the junction unmatched. The CDR3 extends over 13 amino acids. CDR3 DNA: TGTGCCAGTAGTATAGTAGGGGGCCGTGAAGCTTTCTTT. Amino acid sequence: CASSIVGGREAFF.

This chain connects TRBV24-1 to TRBJ1-4; D is uncertain. The CDR3 is made up of 15 amino acids. V shed 4 bases and J shed 0 bases, with 8 bases lying between them. CDR1 is KGHDR, CDR2 SFDVKD, per germline. The CDR3 protein is CATSDSTATNEKLFF. The CDR3 coding sequence is TGTGCCACCAGTGACTCTACCGCAACTAATGAAAAACTGTTTTTT.

The J gene is TRBJ1-1, the V gene TRBV14; TRBD1 might be the D (5 bases). Looked up from germline, CDR1 is SGHDN and CDR2 is FVKESK. Trimming removed 4 bases from V and 6 bases from J, with 15 bases in between. This CDR3 is built from 14 residues. The CDR3 nucleotides are TGTGCCAGCAGCCGACACACAGGCATCTCTGAAGCTTTCTTT. This gives the protein CASSRHTGISEAFF.

The gene calls are TRBV5-1 and TRBJ2-2, with 7 nucleotides matching TRBD1. The CDR3 consists of 18 residues. Trimming took 1 base from V and 2 from J; bases not matched to a gene: 11. Germline loops: CDR1 SGHRS, CDR2 YFSETQ. In DNA, the CDR3 is TGCGCCAGCAGCTTGAATCCAGGGCAGGGGGTTAACACCGGGGAGCTGTTTTTT. Translated: CASSLNPGQGVNTGELFF.

This clonotype was found a few times. It is likely a read error, because the conserved phenylalanine at the end of the CDR3 is missing. This chain links TRBV6-1 with TRBJ1-5, with TRBD1 matching 7 bases. The germline V gene encodes CDR1 MNHNS and CDR2 SASEGT. The CDR3 covers 15 residues. Trimming at V came to 5 bases and at J to 5 bases, leaving 9 bases not matched to a gene. For the CDR3, the DNA is TGTGCCAGCAGTACCACGGACAGGCCCGATCAGCCCCAGCATCTT. Residues: CASSTTDRPDQPQHL.

The sample holds a few counts of this clonotype. This chain joins TRBV7-9 and TRBJ2-5; 8 bases fit TRBD2. Germline V gene lookup returns CDR1 SEHNR and CDR2 FQNEAQ (reference sequence). The CDR3 has 18 residues. V lost 2 bases, J lost 1 base, and 12 bases stayed unmatched. In DNA, the CDR3 is TGTGCCAGCAGCTTATTTCTTTCTAGCGGGCGCCCCCAAGAGACCCAGTACTTC. Protein sequence: CASSLFLSSGRPQETQYF.

This clonotype was seen ten or more times. This sequence joins TRBV20-1 and TRBJ2-7; D remains unclear. CDR1 is DFQATT, CDR2 SNEGSKA, per germline (reference sequence). The V and J ends lost 0 bases and 9 bases respectively, with 12 bases between them. CDR3 length equals 12 residues. CDR3 sequence: CSAREGTGRQYF. CDR3 in DNA: TGCAGTGCTAGAGAGGGCACTGGAAGGCAGTACTTC.

At least ten counts were recorded for this clonotype. The chain is built from TRBV10-1 and TRBJ1-1; D is undetermined. The CDR3 has 13 amino acids. The ends were cut back, 0 bases at V and 5 bases at J, with 7 bases in the middle. Per germline, CDR1 WNHNN and CDR2 SYGVQD (reference sequence). The chain's CDR3 is CASSESVRTEAFF. In nucleotides, the CDR3 is TGCGCCAGCAGTGAGTCGGTACGGACTGAAGCTTTCTTT.

This clonotype was seen a handful of times. With a much larger clone just one base away, this may be a read error. The rearrangement uses TRBV12-3 or TRBV12-4 and TRBJ1-1, with D possibly TRBD1 on 5 matching bases. V was pared by 5 bases and J by 3 bases, with 13 bases between. The CDR3 length is 14 residues. The CDR3 region is CASSLGPTDTEAFF. For the CDR3, the DNA is TGTGCCAGCAGTCTGGGACCAACGGACACTGAAGCTTTCTTT.

Note on this clonotype: Germline and junction disagree at one end, which may indicate a read error. The V gene is TRBV28, the J gene TRBJ1-1; no clear D. The germline gives CDR1 MDHEN, CDR2 SYDVKM. The CDR3 has 14 residues. CDR3 in DNA: TGTGCCAGCATACCCGGGTCTATGAACGCTGAAGCTTTCTTT. Its protein is CASIPGSMNAEAFF.

This clonotype was seen many times. V is TRBV30 and J is TRBJ1-1; D unclear. The CDR3 is 12 amino acids. Germline V CDR1 and CDR2: GTSNPN, SVGIG (reference sequence). Trimming removed 5 bases from V and 5 bases from J, with 12 bases in between. CDR3 DNA: TGTGCCTGGGGTCCCCTGGGTACTGAAGCTTTCTTT. This translates into CAWGPLGTEAFF.

In the case of this clonotype: This may stem from a read error, because a much larger clone lies one nucleotide away. CDR3 in DNA: TGCAGTGCTAGGAGTCAGGCAGATACGCGGTATTTT. This gives the protein CSARSQADTRYF. This chain joins TRBV20-1 and TRBJ2-3; no clear D gene. The CDR3 has 12 residues. From germline, CDR1 is DFQATT and CDR2 SNEGSKA (reference sequence).